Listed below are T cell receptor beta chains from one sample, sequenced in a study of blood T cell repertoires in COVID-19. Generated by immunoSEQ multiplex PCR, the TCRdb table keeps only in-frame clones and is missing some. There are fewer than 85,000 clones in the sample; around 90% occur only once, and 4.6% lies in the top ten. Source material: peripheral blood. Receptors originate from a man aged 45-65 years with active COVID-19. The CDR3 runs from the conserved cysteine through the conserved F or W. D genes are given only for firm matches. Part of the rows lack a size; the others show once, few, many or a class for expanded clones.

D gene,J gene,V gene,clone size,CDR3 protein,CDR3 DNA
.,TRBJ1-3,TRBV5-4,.,CASSPGRFGNTIYF,TGTGCCAGCAGCCCAGGCAGGTTTGGAAACACCATATATTTT
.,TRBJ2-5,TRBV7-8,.,CASSPPQAKETQYF,TGTGCCAGCAGCCCGCCTCAGGCCAAAGAGACCCAGTACTTC
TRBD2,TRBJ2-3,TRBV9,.,CASSVTSGGASTQYF,TGTGCCAGCAGCGTCACTAGCGGGGGGGCCAGTACGCAGTATTTT
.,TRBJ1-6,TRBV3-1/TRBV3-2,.,CASSQDRRKPLHF,TGTGCCAGCAGCCAAGATCGTAGAAAACCCCTCCACTTT
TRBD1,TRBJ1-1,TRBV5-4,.,CASSLQGRVTEAFF,TGTGCCAGCAGCCTACAGGGGAGAGTAACTGAAGCTTTCTTT
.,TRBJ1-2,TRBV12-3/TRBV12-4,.,CASRTATASSYTF,TGTGCCAGTCGGACAGCTACAGCCTCCAGCTACACCTTC
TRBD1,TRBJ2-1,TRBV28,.,CASRGERTGGYNEQFF,TGTGCCAGCAGGGGGGAGAGGACAGGGGGCTACAATGAGCAGTTCTTC
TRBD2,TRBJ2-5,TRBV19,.,CASSLGGAGEQETQYF,TGTGCCAGTAGCCTAGGGGGAGCGGGGGAGCAAGAGACCCAGTACTTC
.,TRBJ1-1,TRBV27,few,CASSLEGKAFF,TGTGCCAGCAGTTTGGAGGGGAAAGCTTTCTTT
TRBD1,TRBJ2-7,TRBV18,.,CASSPLGTESDEQYF,TGTGCCAGCTCACCACTCGGGACAGAATCGGACGAGCAGTACTTC
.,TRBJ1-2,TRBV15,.,CATSMPGYGYTF,TGTGCCACCAGCATGCCAGGGTATGGCTACACCTTC
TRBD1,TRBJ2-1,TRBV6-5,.,CASSYSWPGGLEQFF,TGTGCCAGCAGTTACTCGTGGCCAGGGGGCCTTGAGCAGTTCTTC
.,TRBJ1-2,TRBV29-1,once,CSVVIPGGYGYTF,TGCAGCGTTGTTATACCCGGAGGTTATGGCTACACCTTC
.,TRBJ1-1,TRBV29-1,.,CSVTTPRGKTAFF,TGCAGCGTTACAACTCCTCGGGGTAAGACAGCTTTCTTT
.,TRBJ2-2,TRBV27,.,CASSPGLTTTGELFF,TGTGCCAGCAGTCCTGGACTCACGACCACCGGGGAGCTGTTTTTT
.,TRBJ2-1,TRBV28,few,CASSLYKRKYNEQFF,TGTGCCAGCAGTTTATACAAGCGGAAATACAATGAGCAGTTCTTC
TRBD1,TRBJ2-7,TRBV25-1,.,CASSATGAYEQYF,TGTGCCAGCAGTGCGACAGGGGCCTACGAGCAGTACTTC
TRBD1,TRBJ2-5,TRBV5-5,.,CASSSYLRDSETQYF,TGTGCCAGCAGCTCCTACCTGAGGGACAGCGAGACCCAGTACTTC
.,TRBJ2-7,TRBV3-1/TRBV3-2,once,CASSQGLGGPSYEQYF,TGTGCCAGCAGCCAAGGTTTGGGGGGGCCATCCTACGAGCAGTACTTC
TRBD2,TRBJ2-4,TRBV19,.,CASSISASGRREITKNIQYF,TGTGCCAGTAGTATTTCGGCTAGCGGGAGACGGGAAATAACCAAAAACATTCAGTACTTC
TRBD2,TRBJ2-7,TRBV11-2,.,CASSLTAGYYEQYF,TGTGCCAGCAGCTTAACAGCGGGGTACTACGAGCAGTACTTC
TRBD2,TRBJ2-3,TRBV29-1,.,CSTSYGGIADTQYF,TGCAGCACTTCGTACGGGGGGATTGCAGATACGCAGTATTTT
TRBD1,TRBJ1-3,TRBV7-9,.,CASRGQGGNSGNTIYF,TGTGCCAGCAGAGGACAGGGGGGAAACTCTGGAAACACCATATATTTT
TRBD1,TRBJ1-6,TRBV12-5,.,CASGFQGGSSPLHF,TGTGCTAGTGGTTTCCAGGGGGGCAGTTCACCCCTCCACTTT
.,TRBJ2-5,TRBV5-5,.,CASSLQGKAETQYF,TGTGCCAGCAGCTTACAGGGTAAGGCGGAGACCCAGTACTTC
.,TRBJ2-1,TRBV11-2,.,CASSLLASSYNEQFF,TGTGCCAGCAGCTTATTAGCGTCCTCCTACAATGAGCAGTTCTTC
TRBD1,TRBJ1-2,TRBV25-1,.,CASSVAGGADGYTF,TGTGCCAGCAGTGTCGCAGGGGGCGCGGATGGCTACACCTTC
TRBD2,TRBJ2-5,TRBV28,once,CASSLDLAEETQYF,TGTGCCAGCAGTTTAGACCTAGCGGAAGAGACCCAGTACTTC
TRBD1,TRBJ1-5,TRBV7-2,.,CASSLGQNQPQHF,TGTGCCAGCAGTTTGGGACAGAATCAGCCCCAGCATTTT
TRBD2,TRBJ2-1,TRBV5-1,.,CASILRGTSGREEQFF,TGCGCCAGCATCCTCAGGGGGACTAGCGGGAGGGAAGAGCAGTTCTTC
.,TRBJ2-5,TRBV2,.,CASSREETQYF,TGTGCCAGCAGCAGGGAAGAGACCCAGTACTTC